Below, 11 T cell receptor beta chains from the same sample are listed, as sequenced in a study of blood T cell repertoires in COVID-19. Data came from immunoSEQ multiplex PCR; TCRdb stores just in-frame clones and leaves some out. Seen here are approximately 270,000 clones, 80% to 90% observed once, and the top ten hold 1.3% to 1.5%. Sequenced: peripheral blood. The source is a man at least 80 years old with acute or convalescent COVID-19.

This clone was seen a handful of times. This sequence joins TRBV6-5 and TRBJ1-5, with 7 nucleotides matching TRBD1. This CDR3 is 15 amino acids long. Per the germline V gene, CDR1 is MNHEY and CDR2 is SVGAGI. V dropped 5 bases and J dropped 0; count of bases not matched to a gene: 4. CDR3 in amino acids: CASSTNRGSNQPQHF. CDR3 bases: TGTGCCAGCAGTACGAACAGGGGTAGCAATCAGCCCCAGCATTTT.

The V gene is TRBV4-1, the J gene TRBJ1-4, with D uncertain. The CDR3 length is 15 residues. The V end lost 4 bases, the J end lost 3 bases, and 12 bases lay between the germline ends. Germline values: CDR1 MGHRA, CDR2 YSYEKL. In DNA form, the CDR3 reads TGCGCCAGCAGCCCCCCGACAAGGTCTAATGAAAAACTGTTTTTT. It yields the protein CASSPPTRSNEKLFF.

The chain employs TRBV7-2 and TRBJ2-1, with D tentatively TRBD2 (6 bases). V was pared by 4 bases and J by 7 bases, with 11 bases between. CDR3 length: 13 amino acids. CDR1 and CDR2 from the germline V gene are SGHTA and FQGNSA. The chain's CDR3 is CASSSSGRNEQFF. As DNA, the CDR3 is TGTGCCAGCAGCTCCTCCGGGAGAAATGAGCAGTTCTTC.

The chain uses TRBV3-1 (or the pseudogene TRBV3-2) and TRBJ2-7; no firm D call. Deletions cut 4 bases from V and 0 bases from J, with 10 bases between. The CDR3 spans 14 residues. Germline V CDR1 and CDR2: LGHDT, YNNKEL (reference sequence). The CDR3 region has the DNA TGTGCCAGCAGCCGCGGTTTAGGCTCCTACGAGCAGTACTTC. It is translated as CASSRGLGSYEQYF.

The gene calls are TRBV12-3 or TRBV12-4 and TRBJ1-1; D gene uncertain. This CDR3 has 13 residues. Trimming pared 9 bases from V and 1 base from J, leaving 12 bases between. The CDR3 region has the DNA TGTGCCAGTCGATCGTGGCAGAACACTGAAGCTTTCTTT. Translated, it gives CASRSWQNTEAFF.

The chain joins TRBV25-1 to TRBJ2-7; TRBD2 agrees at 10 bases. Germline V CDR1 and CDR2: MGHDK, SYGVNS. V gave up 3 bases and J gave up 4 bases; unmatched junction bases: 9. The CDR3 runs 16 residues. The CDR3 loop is CASSEISGRAVYEQYF. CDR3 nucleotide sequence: TGTGCCAGCAGTGAGATAAGCGGGAGGGCCGTTTACGAGCAGTACTTC.

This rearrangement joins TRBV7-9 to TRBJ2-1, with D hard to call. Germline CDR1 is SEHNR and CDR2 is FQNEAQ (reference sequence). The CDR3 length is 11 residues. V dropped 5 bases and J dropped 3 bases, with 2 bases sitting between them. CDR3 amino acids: CASSRYNEQFF. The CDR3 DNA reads TGTGCCAGCAGCCGCTACAATGAGCAGTTCTTC.

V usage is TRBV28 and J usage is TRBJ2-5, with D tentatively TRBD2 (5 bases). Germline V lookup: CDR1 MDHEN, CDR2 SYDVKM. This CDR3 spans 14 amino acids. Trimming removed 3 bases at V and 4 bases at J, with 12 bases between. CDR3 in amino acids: CASSLVGGGETQYF. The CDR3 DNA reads TGTGCCAGCAGTTTGGTGGGCGGAGGAGAGACCCAGTACTTC.

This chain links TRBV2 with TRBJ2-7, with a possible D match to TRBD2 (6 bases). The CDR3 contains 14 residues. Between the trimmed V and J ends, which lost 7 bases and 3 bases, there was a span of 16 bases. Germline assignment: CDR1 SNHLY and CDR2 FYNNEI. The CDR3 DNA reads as TGTGCCAGCAAAGATCGGGGGATTAGCTACGAGCAGTACTTC. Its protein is CASKDRGISYEQYF.

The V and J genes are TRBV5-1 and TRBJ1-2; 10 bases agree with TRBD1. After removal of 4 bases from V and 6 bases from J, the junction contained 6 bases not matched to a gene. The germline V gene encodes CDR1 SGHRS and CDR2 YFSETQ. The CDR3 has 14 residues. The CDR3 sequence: CASSPTGQGNGYTF. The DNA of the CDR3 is TGCGCCAGCAGCCCTACGGGACAGGGGAATGGCTACACCTTC.

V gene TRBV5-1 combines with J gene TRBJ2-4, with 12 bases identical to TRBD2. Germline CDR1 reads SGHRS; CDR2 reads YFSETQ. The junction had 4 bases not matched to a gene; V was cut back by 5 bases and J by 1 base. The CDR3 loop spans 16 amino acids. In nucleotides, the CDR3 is TGCGCCAGCAGAGGAACTAGCGGGAGGGCCAAAAACATTCAGTACTTC. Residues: CASRGTSGRAKNIQYF.